The entry below gives a single TCR beta chain sequence along with its context. This sample was taken from a study of blood T cell repertoires in COVID-19. The wider study: T cells, B-cell-depleted T cells, or PBMCs provided the cDNA or gDNA that served as material.

The CDR3 consists of 14 residues. V lost 4 bases and J lost 6; bases outside the gene matches: 2. From germline, CDR1 is LGHNT and CDR2 FRNRAP. Generated by immunoSEQ multiplex PCR, the TCRdb table keeps only in-frame clones and is missing some. The sample has some 250,000 clones; 91% are singletons. Donors were grouped by their self-reported clinical history. The chain has TRBV12-5 and TRBJ1-4; 10 bases are shared with TRBD1. Material: PBMCs or T cells enriched from blood (not recorded which). The sequence was collected from a human donor in a cohort exposed to, infected with or recovered from COVID-19 (not recorded which). The donor label of this sample is uncertain. The CDR3 DNA reads TGTGCTAGTGGTTCGGGACAGGGGTATGAAAAACTGTTTTTT. It translates to CASGSGQGYEKLFF.